Detailed here is one TCR beta chain. This sample was taken from a study of blood T cell repertoires in COVID-19. Looking at the study overall: Acute and convalescent COVID-19 samples came from the United States, Italy and Spain. Sources were T cells, B-cell-depleted T cells, or PBMCs; the material itself was cDNA or gDNA.

Germline V CDR1 and CDR2: MNHEY, SMNVEV (reference sequence). V was clipped by 3 bases and J by 3 bases, with 11 bases between them. The CDR3 is 15 amino acids. Methods used by the authors: Amplified reference gene primers provided the basis for estimating nucleated cell counts. Libraries were prepared by immunoSEQ multiplex PCR; TCRdb keeps only in-frame clonotypes and omits some of them. V, J and clone size derive from that table, while D and trimming were established from the DNA sequence. This table has 200,000 to 250,000 clones, 80% appearing once. This sequence originates from a woman aged 70-85 years with acute or convalescent COVID-19. The sequencing input was peripheral blood. The chain employs TRBV27 and TRBJ2-2; D is perhaps TRBD1 (5 bases). The CDR3 DNA is TGTGCCAGCAGTTTCCAGGGTTGGGACACCGGGGAGCTGTTTTTT. Protein: CASSFQGWDTGELFF.